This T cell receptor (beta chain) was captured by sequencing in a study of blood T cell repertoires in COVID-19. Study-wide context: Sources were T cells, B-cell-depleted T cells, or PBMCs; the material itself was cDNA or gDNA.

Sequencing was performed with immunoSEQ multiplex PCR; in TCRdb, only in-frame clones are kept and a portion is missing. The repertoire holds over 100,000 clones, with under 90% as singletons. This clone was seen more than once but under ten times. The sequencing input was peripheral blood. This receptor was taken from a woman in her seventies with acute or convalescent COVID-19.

The CDR3 nucleotides are TGTGCCAGCAGCGTAGCTAGCGGGCGCACAGATACGCAGTATTTT. Translated: CASSVASGRTDTQYF. The rearrangement links TRBV9 to TRBJ2-3, with TRBD2 identical over 8 bases. The germline CDR1 and CDR2 sequences are SGDLS and YYNGEE. This CDR3 is built from 15 residues. With V trimmed by 0 bases and J by 1 base, 1 base remained unmatched.